This paragraph covers one T cell receptor beta chain sequence. CDR1 and CDR2 from the germline V gene are MNHEY and SVGAGI. CDR3 length equals 14 residues. V was clipped by 5 bases and J by 5 bases, with 12 bases between them. The sample belongs to a study of cytotoxic CD8 clonotypes in ibrutinib-treated CLL. Using immunoSEQ multiplex PCR, the repertoire was profiled, and TCRdb retains in-frame clones only, with some absent. The table shows approximately 210,000 clones, with roughly 72% occurring only once. The chain carries TRBV6-5 and TRBJ2-2; weak D call: TRBD1 (7 bases). This receptor was obtained from a human donor with chronic lymphocytic leukemia. The specimen comprised PBMCs, sampled after 24 months of ibrutinib treatment. CDR3 sequence reads: CASSQGGITGELFF. The CDR3 bases are TGTGCCAGCAGTCAGGGGGGAATTACCGGGGAGCTGTTTTTT.